The next 13 T cell receptor beta chains were all read from a single sample in a study of response to subunit inactivated influenza vaccine. One entry per CDR3 protein results from TCRdb running MiXCR on the RT-PCR reads. The table includes 650,000 to 700,000 distinct CDR3 sequences, about 15% detected once. The sequenced sample was PBMCs from blood, obtained roughly 12 days after vaccination. The source of these receptors is a man aged 50-59 years who received an inactivated influenza vaccine.

The gene calls are TRBV29-1 and TRBJ2-1; 10 bases map to TRBD2. With 6 bases clipped from V and 15 bases from J, the junction kept 11 bases outside the gene matches. CDR1 is SQVTM, CDR2 ANQGSEA, per germline. CDR3 length: 12 amino acids. CDR3 residues: CSVRLAGLGGFF. CDR3 coding DNA: TGCAGCGTGAGACTAGCGGGCTTGGGGGGGTTCTTC.

The chain combines TRBV12-3 or TRBV12-4 with TRBJ2-3, with 7 bases identical to TRBD2. With V trimmed by 5 bases and J by 2 bases, 7 bases remained unmatched. There are 15 residues in the CDR3. CDR3 region: CASSPTSPNTDTQYF. The CDR3 DNA reads as TGTGCCAGCAGTCCGACTAGCCCCAACACAGATACGCAGTATTTT.

This clonotype occurred many times. The rearrangement links TRBV7-9 to TRBJ2-3; 10 positions agree with TRBD2. The V gene end was trimmed by 4 bases and the J gene end by 4 bases; junction bases not matched to a gene: 8. The CDR3 sequence is 16 residues long. Germline loops: CDR1 SEHNR, CDR2 FQNEAQ (reference sequence). The CDR3 is CASSSRASGRPDTQYF. The CDR3 bases are TGTGCCAGCAGCTCGCGGGCTAGCGGGAGACCAGATACGCAGTATTTT.

This clonotype appeared once. The chain carries TRBV20-1 and TRBJ2-3; possibly TRBD1 for D (5 bases). Between the trimmed V and J ends, which lost 7 bases and 4 bases, there was a span of 12 bases. The CDR3 contains 12 residues. Germline CDR1 is DFQATT and CDR2 is SNEGSKA (reference sequence). CDR3 sequence reads: CSEIGAADTQYF. The CDR3 bases are TGCAGTGAAATAGGGGCGGCAGATACGCAGTATTTT.

The V and J genes are TRBV21-1 and TRBJ2-7; TRBD2 was called by the table and not checked on the DNA. TRBV21-1 has pseudogene status. There are 16 residues in the CDR3. The CDR3 loop reads CASSKEASGIAYEQYF. The CDR3 DNA reads as TGTGCCAGCAGCAAAGAGGCTAGCGGGATAGCCTACGAGCAGTACTTC.

A few counts support this clonotype. This CDR3 reads CASSRATGVFYEQYF. The CDR3 nucleotides read TGCGCCAGCAGCCGTGCGACAGGGGTGTTCTACGAGCAGTACTTC. V gene TRBV5-1 combines with J gene TRBJ2-7; 8 bases fit TRBD1. The CDR3 runs 15 residues. Looked up from germline, CDR1 is SGHRS and CDR2 is YFSETQ. Trimming cost V 4 bases and J 3 bases; bases outside gene matches: 9.

The chain has TRBV6-2 or TRBV6-3 and TRBJ1-2; TRBD1 might be the D (5 bases). The germline V gene encodes CDR1 MNHEY and CDR2 SVGEGT. CDR3 length: 20 amino acids. Here the CDR3 reads CASSSFAGPVLFRPNYGYTF. The CDR3, as DNA: TGTGCTAGTTCGTCATTTGCGGGGCCAGTTCTGTTCCGGCCTAACTATGGCTACACCTTC.

The chain is built from TRBV12-3 or TRBV12-4 and TRBJ2-4; 7 bases map to TRBD2. CDR3 size: 16 residues. Germline trimming cut 3 bases from V and 0 bases from J; bases unmatched to any gene: 5. CDR3 coding DNA: TGTGCCAGCAGTTTGCGGGGGAGGATAGCCAAAAACATTCAGTACTTC. Translation gives CASSLRGRIAKNIQYF.

This clonotype was seen a few times. The V gene is TRBV12-3 or TRBV12-4, the J gene TRBJ2-1, with D hard to call. The CDR3 has 12 amino acids. Trimming took off 6 bases at V and 6 bases at J, with 9 bases between the two ends. The CDR3 DNA reads TGTGCCAGCAGGCTCAGGACCAATGAGCAGTTCTTC. Translating it yields CASRLRTNEQFF.

The chain employs TRBV6-5 and TRBJ1-1, with D perhaps matching TRBD1 (5 bases). Germline lookup yields CDR1 MNHEY and CDR2 SVGAGI. The V and J ends lost 0 bases and 2 bases respectively, with 13 bases between them. The CDR3 length is 16 residues. In DNA, the CDR3 is TGTGCCAGCAGTTACTCGGGGCAGCCGATAAACACTGAAGCTTTCTTT. Encoded protein: CASSYSGQPINTEAFF.

This clonotype appeared a few times. This chain uses TRBV11-2 with TRBJ2-1; 7 bases line up with TRBD2. Germline values: CDR1 SGHAT, CDR2 FQNNGV. J was trimmed by 0 bases and V by 3 bases; bases with no gene match: 11. The CDR3 has 18 amino acids. CDR3 bases: TGTGCCAGCAGCTTGTTCAGGACTAGGTTTAGCTCCTACAATGAGCAGTTCTTC. It translates to CASSLFRTRFSSYNEQFF.

This clonotype has a count of ten or more. This chain connects TRBV5-1 to TRBJ2-4; D perhaps matches TRBD1 (6 bases). The CDR3 length is 14 residues. The germline V gene encodes CDR1 SGHRS and CDR2 YFSETQ. Trimming removed 4 bases at V and 9 bases at J, with 17 bases between. CDR3 sequence (DNA): TGCGCCAGCAGCCCGATGGGCAGGGGCGGCATTCAGTACTTC. As protein: CASSPMGRGGIQYF.

The chain is built from TRBV6-1 and TRBJ2-1, with TRBD1 matching 7 bases. Losses at the gene ends were 6 bases for V and 9 bases for J; bases not matched to a gene: 8. From germline, CDR1 is MNHNS and CDR2 SASEGT. This CDR3 has 13 residues. The CDR3 coding sequence is TGTGCCAGCAGGAAAAAGGGGGCGGGTGAGCAGTTCTTC. Amino acids: CASRKKGAGEQFF.